These T cell receptor beta chains were read from a single sample in a study of tumor and adjacent non-tumor tissue in lung cancer. TCRdb called the multiplex PCR reads again in MiXCR, with one record for every CDR3 protein. This sample has about 60,000 distinct CDR3 sequences, with 61% found just once. The sample taken for sequencing was distant non-tumor lung tissue. These receptor sequences come from a man between 70 and 80 years old with non-small cell lung cancer. Each CDR3 is given with its conserved first and last residue. A D gene is named only where the DNA matches it firmly. Clone size appears in some rows only: once, few, many, or a class for an expanded clone.

TRBJ2-5	-	many	TRBV29-1	TGCAGCGTCGTGGATTTGACGGGGGCTAAAGAGACCCAGTACTTC	CSVVDLTGAKETQYF
TRBJ2-2	-	many	TRBV6-4	TGTGCCAGCAGTGACTCCGATACCGGGGAGCTGTTTTTT	CASSDSDTGELFF
TRBJ1-4	TRBD1	many	TRBV29-1	TGCAGCGTCCCCGGGACAGGGGGGAGTCAAAAACTGTTTTTT	CSVPGTGGSQKLFF
TRBJ2-5	-	-	TRBV30	TGTGCCTGGAGTGTACAGTGTGGCCGTGATACCCAGTACTTC	CAWSVQCGRDTQYF
TRBJ1-2	TRBD1	-	TRBV14	TGTGTCAGCACCCCGACAGGGGATAACTATGGCTACACCTTC	CVSTPTGDNYGYTF
TRBJ2-7	-	-	TRBV29-1	TGCAGCGTTGAAGAACGTGGGTCGGTAAACAAGCAGTACTTC	CSVEERGSVNKQYF
TRBJ2-7	-	-	TRBV6-1	TGTGCCAGCAGTGCGAAAACAGTCTGGTTCGAGCAGTACTTC	CASSAKTVWFEQYF
TRBJ2-7	TRBD2	once	TRBV11-2	TGTGTCAGCAGCTTCAAACCCCTAGCGGGGAGCTCCTACGAGCAGTACTTC	CVSSFKPLAGSSYEQYF
TRBJ2-2	-	-	TRBV7-9	TGTGCCAGCAGCTTTTCCGTCAGGGTCGGCGGGGAGCTGTTTTTT	CASSFSVRVGGELFF
TRBJ2-7	-	-	TRBV20-1	TGCAGTGCCACACCCTCGGGACGGGGATCCTACGAGCAGTACTTC	CSATPSGRGSYEQYF
TRBJ2-1	TRBD2	-	TRBV4-1	TGCACCAACAGCCAAGCGGGATGGACCGACAATGAGCAGTTCTTC	CTNSQAGWTDNEQFF
TRBJ2-4	-	once	TRBV15	TGTGCCACCGCTGACCGGGACCCCCGCAGTACGGACATTCAGTACTTC	CATADRDPRSTDIQYF
TRBJ2-7	TRBD1	few	TRBV11-2	TGTGACAGCTCCCAACACGAGGACAGGGAATCCTACGAGCAGTACTTC	CDSSQHEDRESYEQYF
TRBJ2-2	TRBD1	-	TRBV11-3	TGTGCCAGCAAGAACAGGGGATCTGGTGCGAACACCGGGGAGCCGTTTTTT	CASKNRGSGANTGEPFF
TRBJ2-3	-	-	TRBV5-4	TGTGCCGGCAGCTCCCCCGGGGGAGATACGCAGTATTTT	CAGSSPGGDTQYF
TRBJ2-7	-	many	TRBV10-3	TGTGCCATCAGTGAGGTAAAGTATCACGAGCAGTACTTC	CAISEVKYHEQYF
TRBJ2-3	TRBD2	-	TRBV11-2	TGCGACAGCAGCTTATGGGAGGGCAAACGCACAGAAACGCAGTATTTT	CDSSLWEGKRTETQYF
TRBJ2-1	-	-	TRBV5-1	TGCGCCAGCAGCTCGACAGCTCCCAGCTCCTACAATGAGCAGTTCTTC	CASSSTAPSSYNEQFF
TRBJ2-3	TRBD2	-	TRBV5-5	TGTGCCAGCAGCTTCTTCCCCGGGACTAGCGGGAGAGATATGCATTATTTT	CASSFFPGTSGRDMHYF
TRBJ2-7	-	medium-sized	TRBV4-2	TGTGCCAGCAGCCAAGAGGTGGTCTTGGTCTACGAGCAGTACTTC	CASSQEVVLVYEQYF
TRBJ1-2	-	-	TRBV29-1	TGCAGCGTTGAAACAGGGATAGGTGGCTACGCTTTC	CSVETGIGGYAF
TRBJ1-5	-	medium-sized	TRBV12-3/TRBV12-4	TGTGCCAGCACCCTAAGGGGCAATCAGCCCCAGCATTTT	CASTLRGNQPQHF
TRBJ2-7	-	-	TRBV6-5	TGTGCCAGCAATTACTCGTCGGGACACACCTACGAGCAGTACTTC	CASNYSSGHTYEQYF
TRBJ1-5	-	-	TRBV4-1	TGCGCCAGCAGCCAAGGATCTGGTGACAATCAGATCCAACATTTT	CASSQGSGDNQIQHF
TRBJ2-5	-	-	TRBV10-3	TGTGTCATCGGTTTTGGACCAGAGGAGACCCAGTACTTC	CVIGFGPEETQYF
TRBJ2-4	-	-	TRBV4-1	TGCGCCAGCAGCCAAATTATCCAAAACATTCTGTACTTT	CASSQIIQNILYF
TRBJ2-1	TRBD2	-	TRBV28	TGTGTCAGCAGTATCCCCCCGGGACTAGCGGAAACCCGCTCCTACAATGAGGAGTTCTTC	CVSSIPPGLAETRSYNEEFF
TRBJ2-6	-	-	TRBV2	TGTGCCAGCAGTGTTGTGAGGGGGGCCAACGTCCTGACTTTC	CASSVVRGANVLTF
TRBJ2-5	-	many	TRBV5-4	TGTGCCAGCAGCACCCCGGGGTTGGAGACCCAGTACTTC	CASSTPGLETQYF
TRBJ2-3	-	many	TRBV28	TGTGCCAGCAGTTCCCGGACTATCCGCAGCACAGATACGCAGTATTTT	CASSSRTIRSTDTQYF
TRBJ1-6	-	-	TRBV5-4	TGTGCCGGCAGCTTGGGACTCGGGAGTATCACCCCCCACTTT	CAGSLGLGSITPHF
TRBJ2-7	TRBD1	-	TRBV7-9	TGTGCCAGCAGCTTCCGGACAGGGGGCGACTACGAGCAGTACTTC	CASSFRTGGDYEQYF
TRBJ2-2	-	-	TRBV5-6	TGTGCCAGCAGCTCGCTGAACACCGGGGAACTGTCTTTT	CASSSLNTGELSF
TRBJ2-2	-	-	TRBV28	TGTGCCAGCAGATTTTCTGGTGCGAACACCGGGGAGCTGTTTTTT	CASRFSGANTGELFF
TRBJ2-7	-	-	TRBV28	TGTGCCTGCAGTTTATCTGGCCCCCGGGAGTACTTC	CACSLSGPREYF
TRBJ2-1	-	once	TRBV5-6	TGTGCCAGCAACCCAAAGGGTGAACAGGGCATCTACAATGAGCAGTTCTTC	CASNPKGEQGIYNEQFF
TRBJ1-5	-	-	TRBV28	TGTGCCAGCAGCGCCTTACGGGGGCCCCTGTATTTT	CASSALRGPLYF
TRBJ2-7	-	-	TRBV4-2	TGTGTCAGCAGCCAAGTACCAGGGGGGACTACTTTATACGAGCAGTACTTC	CVSSQVPGGTTLYEQYF
TRBJ2-3	-	-	TRBV9	TGTGCCAGCAGCGCCGCGGGCCCACGTCGCGATACGCAGTATTTT	CASSAAGPRRDTQYF
TRBJ1-4	TRBD1	few	TRBV28	TGTGCCAGCAGACCCATCGGGACAGCTAATGAAAAACTGTTTTTT	CASRPIGTANEKLFF
TRBJ2-5	TRBD1	many	TRBV11-2	TGTGCCAGCAGCTTGGGACAGGGGTTACAAGAGACCCAGTACTTC	CASSLGQGLQETQYF
TRBJ2-5	-	many	TRBV6-6	TGTGCCAGCAGCGCCTGGGGGGTTGGAGGAGAGACCCAGTACTTC	CASSAWGVGGETQYF
TRBJ2-4	-	-	TRBV7-2	TGTGCCAGCAGCTTTAGGGATCCGCAGTACTTC	CASSFRDPQYF
TRBJ2-7	-	few	TRBV20-1	TGCAGTGCTAGCGGGTCCTGGGTCAGCGAGCGGTACTTC	CSASGSWVSERYF
TRBJ1-1	-	many	TRBV28	TGTGCCAGCAGTTTAAAGGTGAACACTGAAGCTTTCTTT	CASSLKVNTEAFF
TRBJ1-4	TRBD1	few	TRBV28	TGTGCCAGCAGCTTCCCAGGGGGAACTAATGAAAAACTGTTTTTT	CASSFPGGTNEKLFF
TRBJ2-5	-	once	TRBV29-1	TGCAGCGTAGCTGTGAGGTACCAAGAGACTCAGTACTTC	CSVAVRYQETQYF
TRBJ1-6	-	-	TRBV14	TGTGCCAGCAGGCAAGCGGTGGTAGGCTCACCCCTCCACTTT	CASRQAVVGSPLHF
TRBJ2-1	TRBD2	-	TRBV29-1	TGCAGCGTGCTCGTCGGGGGGACTGGGAATGAGCAGTTCTTC	CSVLVGGTGNEQFF
TRBJ2-1	TRBD2	-	TRBV10-3	TGTGCCATCCGTGAGTTTAGACTAGCGGGGAACAATGAGCAGTTCTTC	CAIREFRLAGNNEQFF